This TCR beta chain came from a study of Ad26.COV2.S vaccination and SARS-CoV-2 variants. Points on this clone: The antigen is unknown.

Some clones are missing from TCRdb's copy, which holds only in-frame ones; the method was immunoSEQ multiplex PCR. The sample contains about 330,000 clones, 85% to 90% of which appear only once. Notes on the study in general: Vaccine and placebo recipients had similar non-spike TCR breadth. Ad26.COV2.S recipients had broader spike-specific TCRs (P = 0.0014).

Regarding treatment: around 19 received Ad26.COV2.S at low or high dose, single or two shots; about 5 received placebo; per-sample allocation not given. Samples were taken on day 63 after the first vaccine or placebo injection. Germline values: CDR1 LGHDT, CDR2 YNNKEL (reference sequence). V was cut by 1 base and J by 8 bases, with 2 bases left in between. This CDR3 contains 11 residues. This specimen was peripheral blood, taken in a trial of Ad26.COV2.S vaccine versus placebo. This TCR came from a person aged 18-60 years who received the Ad26.COV2.S COVID-19 vaccine or a placebo. The chain joins TRBV3-1 (or the pseudogene TRBV3-2) to TRBJ2-2; D call uncertain. CDR3 sequence: CASSQGGELFF. DNA of the CDR3: TGTGCCAGCAGCCAAGGAGGGGAGCTGTTTTTT.